The 27 T cell receptor beta chains reported below all come from one sample, sequenced in a study of blood T cells in healthy people across ages. A sample-barcoded 5' primer and a J-beta primer mix were used in a second PCR of about 7 to 12 cycles. MiXCR, applied by TCRdb to the 5' RACE reads, yields one record per CDR3 protein. This sample has approximately 850,000 distinct CDR3 sequences, with 40% to 50% found just once. The sequencing input was blood. These receptor sequences come from a man aged 60-69 years in good health.

The table lists this clonotype with a few counts. This chain's CDR3 is CASSLQSLGATDTQYF. CDR3 nucleotide sequence: TGTGCCAGCAGCCTACAATCCCTGGGGGCCACAGATACGCAGTATTTT. The V call is TRBV5-6, the J call TRBJ2-3, with D possibly matching TRBD1 (6 bases). The germline V gene has CDR1 SGHDT and CDR2 YYEEEE. The CDR3 has 16 amino acids. The V end lost 4 bases, the J end lost 2 bases, and 17 bases lay between the germline ends.

The sample holds a few counts of this clonotype. V usage is TRBV2 and J usage is TRBJ1-5, with 9 positions matching TRBD1. V shed 4 bases, J shed 4 bases, and the junction held 2 bases outside the gene matches. The CDR3 contains 14 residues. Germline CDR1 SNHLY, CDR2 FYNNEI. This CDR3 is CASSVGTGNQPQHF. The CDR3 DNA is TGTGCCAGCAGTGTCGGGACAGGGAATCAGCCCCAGCATTTT.

The genes are TRBV5-1 and TRBJ1-6; D possibly corresponds to TRBD1 (5 bases). This CDR3 contains 13 residues. Germline-derived CDR1 and CDR2 are SGHRS and YFSETQ. V lost 8 bases, J lost 7 bases, and 13 bases lay in between. Here the CDR3 reads CASGGDGNSPLHF. CDR3 bases: TGCGCCAGTGGCGGGGACGGCAATTCACCCCTCCACTTT.

J is TRBJ2-7 and V is TRBV11-3; 10 nucleotides line up with TRBD2. With the DNA end fitting TRBJ2-5 better, the J assignment may be wrong. The length of the CDR3 is 13 residues. From germline, CDR1 is SGHNT and CDR2 YENEEA. CDR3 in DNA: TGTGCCAGCCTACTAGCGGGGCATGAGACCCAGTACTTC. Translated: CASLLAGHETQYF.

The chain uses TRBV20-1 and TRBJ2-1, with a weak D call TRBD2 (6 bases). V lost 6 bases, J lost 10 bases, and 22 bases lay in between. This CDR3 contains 14 residues. In germline, CDR1 is DFQATT, CDR2 SNEGSKA (reference sequence). CDR3 sequence reads: CSARAMGERGEQFF. In DNA, the CDR3 is TGCAGTGCCCGAGCTATGGGAGAACGGGGGGAGCAGTTCTTC.

This chain uses TRBV29-1 with TRBJ2-3; tentatively, D is TRBD1 or TRBD2 (6 bases each). CDR3 length: 13 amino acids. The germline V gene has CDR1 SQVTM and CDR2 ANQGSEA. V shed 1 base and J shed 6 bases, with 11 bases lying between them. The CDR3 region is CSVEGGAGDTQYF. The CDR3 DNA sequence: TGCAGCGTTGAAGGGGGGGCGGGGGATACGCAGTATTTT.

This clonotype was seen a handful of times. The chain uses TRBV7-6 and TRBJ2-7; D may be TRBD2 (6 bases). The ends were cut back, 8 bases at V and 2 bases at J, with 10 bases in the middle. The CDR3 spans 12 residues. The germline V gene has CDR1 SGHVS and CDR2 FNYEAQ. The CDR3 nucleotides read TGTGCCAGCGGAGGGACTGCCTACGAGCAGTACTTC. Translating it yields CASGGTAYEQYF. The whole variable domain, remainder taken from reference TRBV7-6 and TRBJ2-7, is GAGVSQSPRYKVTKRGQDVALRCDPISGHVSLYWYRQALGQGPEFLTYFNYEAQQDKSGLPNDRFSAERPEGSISTLTIQRTEQRDSAMYRCASGGTAYEQYFGPGTRLTVT.

This clonotype was seen a handful of times. V gene TRBV7-2 combines with J gene TRBJ2-1; TRBD2 aligns across 9 bases. This CDR3 is built from 17 residues. The V and J ends lost 4 bases and 8 bases, in that order; junction bases with no gene match: 15. Germline V gives CDR1 SGHTA, CDR2 FQGNSA. CDR3 loop: CASSSPPIAGVGHEQFF. In nucleotides, the CDR3 is TGTGCCAGCAGCTCCCCTCCTATAGCGGGAGTCGGGCATGAGCAGTTCTTC.

This sequence joins TRBV7-3 and TRBJ2-3; D remains unclear. Trimming shortened V by 3 bases and J by 2 bases, and 9 bases separated the two germline ends. Per the germline V gene, CDR1 is SGHTA and CDR2 is FQGTGA. The CDR3 loop spans 14 amino acids. The CDR3 region has the DNA TGTGCCAGCAGCTTCTACAGTACCACAGATACGCAGTATTTT. It is translated as CASSFYSTTDTQYF.

This chain uses TRBV6-2 or TRBV6-3 with TRBJ2-5; 8 positions agree with TRBD1. The end of the DNA fits TRBJ2-7 better, so the J call may be wrong. The CDR3 is 16 residues long. Per the germline V gene, CDR1 is MNHEY and CDR2 is SVGEGT. As DNA, the CDR3 is TGTGCCAGCAGGGTAGACCTCGGGCAGGGGGCTTACGAGCAGTACTTC. Its protein product is CASRVDLGQGAYEQYF.

V is TRBV7-9 and J is TRBJ1-2; D is possibly TRBD1 (6 bases). Germline CDR1 SEHNR, CDR2 FQNEAQ (reference sequence). The CDR3 covers 14 residues. Between the trimmed V and J ends, which lost 6 bases and 1 base, there was a span of 12 bases. CDR3 amino acids: CASRRTQGNYGYTF. The CDR3 nucleotides are TGTGCCAGCAGACGAACACAGGGTAACTATGGCTACACCTTC.

V usage is TRBV5-1 and J usage is TRBJ2-1; D remains unclear. The germline V gene encodes CDR1 SGHRS and CDR2 YFSETQ. V lost 1 base to trimming and J lost 0 bases, with 5 bases between them. The CDR3 is made up of 14 amino acids. The CDR3 loop reads CASSLTDSYNEQFF. In DNA form, the CDR3 reads TGCGCCAGCAGCTTGACGGACTCCTACAATGAGCAGTTCTTC. The whole variable domain, remainder taken from reference TRBV5-1 and TRBJ2-1, is KAGVTQTPRYLIKTRGQQVTLSCSPISGHRSVSWYQQTPGQGLQFLFEYFSETQRNKGNFPGRFSGRQFSNSRSEMNVSTLELGDSALYLCASSLTDSYNEQFFGPGTRLTVL.

This clonotype turned up a few times. This chain joins TRBV10-3 and TRBJ1-2; TRBD1 matches 8 bases. V dropped 7 bases and J dropped 8; count of bases not matched to a gene: 6. This CDR3 is 12 amino acids long. Germline lookup yields CDR1 ENHRY and CDR2 SYGVKD. This CDR3 reads CAITSQGGGYTF. In nucleotides, the CDR3 is TGTGCCATCACCTCACAGGGGGGCGGCTACACCTTC.

This clonotype has a count of ten or more. V usage is TRBV4-1 and J usage is TRBJ2-1, with 11 bases fitting TRBD2. This CDR3 has 18 amino acids. V shed 1 base, J shed 5 bases, and the junction held 10 bases outside the gene matches. Per germline, CDR1 MGHRA and CDR2 YSYEKL. The DNA of the CDR3 is TGCGCCAGCAGCCAAGTGTCGGGGACTAGCGGCCGGGACAATGAGCAGTTCTTC. It is translated as CASSQVSGTSGRDNEQFF.

The chain couples TRBV2 to TRBJ1-5; a possible D gene is TRBD1 (6 bases). Germline CDR1 reads SNHLY; CDR2 reads FYNNEI. This CDR3 region has 16 residues. V lost 1 base to trimming and J lost 6 bases, with 16 bases between them. In DNA, the CDR3 is TGTGCCAGCAGTGAAGACAGGGCCTCGGGTAGTCAGCCCCAGCATTTT. This encodes CASSEDRASGSQPQHF. Filled out from reference TRBV2 and TRBJ1-5, the complete variable domain reads EPEVTQTPSHQVTQMGQEVILRCVPISNHLYFYWYRQILGQKVEFLVSFYNNEISEKSEIFDDQFSVERPDGSNFTLKIRSTKLEDSAMYFCASSEDRASGSQPQHFGDGTRLSIL.

This clonotype was picked up many times. One end of the junction fails to match germline, which may point to a read error. This chain links TRBV5-1 with TRBJ2-1; 10 bases are a match to TRBD1. CDR3 length: 15 amino acids. The germline V gene encodes CDR1 SGHRS and CDR2 YFSETQ. This CDR3 reads CASSSPGQGYNEQFF. CDR3 nucleotide sequence: TGTGCCAGCAGCTCCCCGGGACAGGGGTACAATGAGCAGTTCTTC.

In DNA form, the CDR3 reads TGCGCCAGCAGCCAAGATAGGACAGGGGAGGATACGCAGTATTTT. Its translation is CASSQDRTGEDTQYF. V usage is TRBV4-3 and J usage is TRBJ2-3; 9 nucleotides line up with TRBD1. Trimming cost V 0 bases and J 6 bases; bases outside gene matches: 4. Germline V CDR1 and CDR2: LGHNA, YSLEER. CDR3 length: 15 residues.

In this sample, this clonotype turned up a few times. V gene TRBV18 combines with J gene TRBJ1-5; D gene ambiguous. Germline V gene sequence: CDR1 KGHSH, CDR2 LQKENI. The CDR3 contains 15 residues. V shed 3 bases and J shed 7 bases, with 16 bases lying between them. The CDR3 sequence: CASSPDAGRRQPQHF. As DNA, the CDR3 is TGTGCCAGCTCACCCGATGCGGGCAGGAGGCAGCCCCAGCATTTT.

The chain is built from TRBV2 and TRBJ2-1; D unclear. V lost 1 base and J lost 0, with 10 bases in between. The germline V gene has CDR1 SNHLY and CDR2 FYNNEI. The CDR3 is 16 residues long. The CDR3 DNA sequence: TGTGCCAGCAGTGAAGTATTGGCAGGCTCCTACAATGAGCAGTTCTTC. Its translation: CASSEVLAGSYNEQFF.

The chain carries TRBV5-1 and TRBJ2-1; D call uncertain. In germline, CDR1 is SGHRS, CDR2 YFSETQ. The germline V and J ends were trimmed by 0 bases and 5 bases, with 9 bases remaining between them. The CDR3 spans 14 residues. In DNA form, the CDR3 reads TGCGCCAGCAGCTTGGCGGCGAGAAACAATGAGCAGTTCTTC. Amino acid sequence: CASSLAARNNEQFF. Drawing the rest from reference TRBV5-1 and TRBJ2-1, the complete variable domain is KAGVTQTPRYLIKTRGQQVTLSCSPISGHRSVSWYQQTPGQGLQFLFEYFSETQRNKGNFPGRFSGRQFSNSRSEMNVSTLELGDSALYLCASSLAARNNEQFFGPGTRLTVL.

V usage is TRBV7-6 and J usage is TRBJ1-4, with D hard to call. The CDR3 is 15 residues long. Germline-derived CDR1 and CDR2 are SGHVS and FNYEAQ. Deletions cut 5 bases from V and 5 bases from J, with 15 bases between. DNA of the CDR3: TGTGCCAGCAGCGCCGACGACGGAATAAATGAAAAACTGTTTTTT. Encoded protein: CASSADDGINEKLFF.

The CDR3 DNA reads as TGTGCCAGCAGTTACTATACAGGGTCCTACGAGCAGTACTTC. Translated, it gives CASSYYTGSYEQYF. The rearrangement joins TRBV6-2 or TRBV6-3 to TRBJ2-7, with D perhaps matching TRBD1 (6 bases). The CDR3 loop spans 14 amino acids. CDR1 and CDR2 from the germline V gene are MNHEY and SVGEGT. The V gene lost 1 base and the J gene lost 1 base, with 8 bases spanning the gap.

This clonotype was seen just once. The CDR3 reads CASSTRTGGSLPGKLFF. The CDR3 bases are TGTGCCAGCAGTACCCGGACAGGGGGTAGTCTTCCGGGAAAACTGTTTTTT. This chain links TRBV12-3 or TRBV12-4 with TRBJ1-4, with 10 positions matching TRBD1. The CDR3 totals 17 residues. V dropped 5 bases and J dropped 10; count of bases not matched to a gene: 16.

This sequence joins TRBV6-5 and TRBJ1-6; tentative D call: TRBD1 (5 bases). The CDR3 extends over 15 amino acids. In germline, CDR1 is MNHEY, CDR2 SVGAGI. V gave up 6 bases and J gave up 7 bases, with 16 bases separating them. In DNA, the CDR3 is TGTGCCAGCAGACGACCGGGACGACCAAATTCACCCCTCCACTTT. The encoded protein is CASRRPGRPNSPLHF.

V usage is TRBV4-3 and J usage is TRBJ2-3; a possible D gene is TRBD2 (5 bases). Germline V gene data show CDR1 as LGHNA and CDR2 as YSLEER. CDR3 length equals 13 residues. V was cut by 0 bases and J by 14 bases, with 15 bases left in between. The CDR3 DNA is TGCGCCAGCAGCCAAGAGGGAGATGGATCTCCGTATTTT. It translates to CASSQEGDGSPYF.

The chain has TRBV18 and TRBJ2-7; TRBD2 agrees at 15 bases. Trimming cost V 6 bases and J 2 bases; bases outside gene matches: 5. The germline V gene has CDR1 KGHSH and CDR2 LQKENI. CDR3 length equals 16 residues. CDR3 in DNA: TGTGCCAGCTCCCAAGGACTAGCGGGGGGGGCCTACGAGCAGTACTTC. It specifies CASSQGLAGGAYEQYF.

This clonotype was picked up a small number of times. The J gene is TRBJ2-3, the V gene TRBV5-1; 9 bases line up with TRBD1. V shed 4 bases, J shed 2 bases, and the junction held 11 bases outside the gene matches. This CDR3 comprises 17 residues. Germline CDR1 is SGHRS and CDR2 is YFSETQ. Here the CDR3 DNA reads TGCGCCAGCAGCCCGACTTCGGGACAGGGACTCACAGATACGCAGTATTTT. Residues: CASSPTSGQGLTDTQYF.